Listed below are T cell receptor beta chains from one sample, sequenced in a study of blood T cell repertoires in COVID-19. Repertoires were generated with immunoSEQ multiplex PCR, while TCRdb's copy carries only in-frame clones and drops some. The data show more than 250,000 clones, roughly 80% seen once. The sequenced material came from PBMCs or T cells enriched from blood (not recorded which). The receptors were sampled from a man aged 40-50 years who had been exposed to COVID-19. Both conserved end residues are part of each CDR3. D genes are given only for firm matches. Clone size appears in some rows only: once, few, many, or a class for an expanded clone.

DNA	CDR3	V	J	size	D
TGTGCTAGTGGTTTAACAGGGTGGACTCAGCCCCAGCATTTT	CASGLTGWTQPQHF	TRBV12-5	TRBJ1-5	NA	NA
TGTGCCAGCAGCGACCCCTCGTGGACAGGGGGTAATTCACCCCTCCACTTT	CASSDPSWTGGNSPLHF	TRBV3-1/TRBV3-2	TRBJ1-6	once	TRBD1
TGTGCCAGCAAGATGGGACAGGGGGTATACGAGCAGTACTTC	CASKMGQGVYEQYF	TRBV6-4	TRBJ2-7	few	TRBD1
TGTGCCAGCCATCCGTTCGAGGGCTACGAGCAGTACTTC	CASHPFEGYEQYF	TRBV6-6	TRBJ2-7	few	NA
TGCGCCAGCAGGGGGAAGGACAGGGTCGGCTCCTACGAGCAGTACTTC	CASRGKDRVGSYEQYF	TRBV5-1	TRBJ2-7	few	TRBD1
TGTGCCAGCAGCTCGAGGACTAGCGGTGTCCTCGGAGAGACCCAGTACTTC	CASSSRTSGVLGETQYF	TRBV5-6	TRBJ2-5	NA	TRBD2
TGTGCCAGCAGCTTCGGTGGGGGGGCCACCGGGGAGCTGTTTTTT	CASSFGGGATGELFF	TRBV7-9	TRBJ2-2	NA	NA
TGTGCCAGCAGCGTAGTTTCAGGGGCGAGTGAGCAGTTCTTC	CASSVVSGASEQFF	TRBV9	TRBJ2-1	NA	NA
TGTGCCAGCAGCCCTCTGGGGGCTAGCACAGATACGCAGTATTTT	CASSPLGASTDTQYF	TRBV3-1/TRBV3-2	TRBJ2-3	NA	NA
TGTGCCAGCAGTTACGGGGACAGCCGAGCCTACGAGCAGTACTTC	CASSYGDSRAYEQYF	TRBV6-2/TRBV6-3	TRBJ2-7	NA	TRBD1
TGTGCCAGTAGAATACAGGGTTACTCTGGAAACACCATATATTTT	CASRIQGYSGNTIYF	TRBV19	TRBJ1-3	NA	NA
TGTGCCAGCACTCGCGACACCGGGGAGCTGTTTTTT	CASTRDTGELFF	TRBV2	TRBJ2-2	NA	NA
TGTGCCAGCTCACCTCCAGGCAGGGGGCTGGATACGCAGTATTTT	CASSPPGRGLDTQYF	TRBV18	TRBJ2-3	NA	TRBD1
TGCGCCAGCAGTGAGAAGGGAGTGAACACTGAAGCTTTCTTT	CASSEKGVNTEAFF	TRBV10-1	TRBJ1-1	NA	NA
TGTGCCTCCGCCCGTAGCTCCTACAATGAGCAGTTCTTC	CASARSSYNEQFF	TRBV11-1	TRBJ2-1	once	NA
TGTGCCTGGAGTGTTGGTGGGGGAGGTCAGCCCCAGCATTTT	CAWSVGGGGQPQHF	TRBV30	TRBJ1-5	NA	NA
TGTGCCAGCAGTTTTAGATGGGGGGTGGACATTCAGTACTTC	CASSFRWGVDIQYF	TRBV27	TRBJ2-4	NA	NA
TGTGCCACTGCCCCTCAGGGGGGACCCAAGCAGCCCCAGCATTTT	CATAPQGGPKQPQHF	TRBV15	TRBJ1-5	NA	TRBD1
TGTGCCAGCAGCAAAGAGGCTAGGGGACAGGGTGTGGGCGAGCAGTACTTC	CASSKEARGQGVGEQYF	TRBV21-1	TRBJ2-7	NA	NA
TGTGCCAGCAGTGAAACGTTTACTAGCCCACGGCAGTATTTT	CASSETFTSPRQYF	TRBV2	TRBJ2-3	NA	NA
TGTGCCAGTACCGGACAGGGTAACGGTGGGTACGAGCAGTACTTC	CASTGQGNGGYEQYF	TRBV19	TRBJ2-7	NA	TRBD1
TGTGCCACAAAAACCGACGGGACAGACAATCAGCCCCAGCATTTT	CATKTDGTDNQPQHF	TRBV6-5	TRBJ1-5	NA	TRBD1